This entry lists 18 T cell receptor beta chains sequenced from one sample in a study of T cell clonality in common variable immunodeficiency. Sequencing was performed with immunoSEQ multiplex PCR; in TCRdb, only in-frame clones are kept and a portion is missing. Recorded here are tens of thousands of clones, none singletons. Sequenced sample: peripheral blood mononuclear cells. The receptors were sampled from a person aged 18-70 years in good health.

For this clone: The read comes to an end 3 residues before the CDR3 does, leaving the germline J gene to fill in the end. The V gene is TRBV7-3, the J gene TRBJ2-1; D uncertain. V was shortened by 0 bases and J by 6 bases, with 6 bases between the two germline ends. The germline CDR1 and CDR2 sequences are SGHTA and FQGTGA. The CDR3 covers 13 residues. The covered CDR3 bases are TGTGCCAGCAGCTTAACGTCCATCAATGAG. Residues: CASSLTSINE. The entire CDR3 sequence reads CASSLTSINEQFF.

In this sample, this clone turned up many times. From the germline J gene comes the end of the CDR3, since the read stops 3 residues before it. V and J are TRBV5-6 and TRBJ2-7; D unclear. This CDR3 is built from 12 residues. V shed 2 bases and J shed 4 bases, with 7 bases lying between them. The germline V gene has CDR1 SGHDT and CDR2 YYEEEE. CDR3 bases read: TGTGCCAGCAGCTTAAGGGTTTACGAG. Translation: CASSLRVYE. The full-length CDR3 reads as CASSLRVYEQYF. Based on the CDR3 plus reference TRBV5-6 and TRBJ2-7, the full variable domain is DAGVTQSPTHLIKTRGQQVTLRCSPKSGHDTVSWYQQALGQGPQFIFQYYEEEERQRGNFPDRFSGHQFPNYSSELNVNALLLGDSALYLCASSLRVYEQYFGPGTRLTVT.

This clone was observed a few times. The read ends 3 residues shy of where the CDR3 ends; the end is completed using the germline J gene. The chain is built from TRBV6-2 or TRBV6-3 and TRBJ1-1; possibly TRBD1 for D (5 bases). This CDR3 is built from 14 residues. Germline V gene sequence: CDR1 MNHEY, CDR2 SVGEGT. The covered CDR3 bases are TGTGCCAGCAGTCCTCCTACGAAGGGGCGCATG. It yields the protein CASSPPTKGRM. The full-length CDR3 reads as CASSPPTKGRMAFF.

This clone was detected many times. Read coverage stops 3 residues before the CDR3 terminus; the germline J gene supplies the remainder. V is TRBV7-2 and J is TRBJ2-1; D remains ambiguous. The CDR3 loop spans 14 amino acids. V lost 1 base, J lost 8 bases, and 12 bases lay in between. Germline CDR1 SGHTA, CDR2 FQGNSA. Incomplete CDR3 DNA: TGTGCCAGCAGCTTAGAGGGCCTTGGTGATGAG. Amino acids: CASSLEGLGDE. The whole CDR3 protein is CASSLEGLGDEQFF. Supplemented by reference TRBV7-2 and TRBJ2-1, the full variable domain reads GAGVSQSPSNKVTEKGKDVELRCDPISGHTALYWYRQSLGQGLEFLIYFQGNSAPDKSGLPSDRFSAERTGGSVSTLTIQRTQQEDSAVYLCASSLEGLGDEQFFGPGTRLTVL.

This clone was detected ten times or more. The CDR3 extends 3 residues past the end of the read, so its final part is completed from the germline J gene. The chain uses TRBV20-1 and TRBJ2-1; TRBD2 aligns across 12 bases. Losses at the gene ends were 0 bases for V and 7 bases for J; bases not matched to a gene: 7. Germline CDR1 DFQATT, CDR2 SNEGSKA (reference sequence). CDR3 size: 16 residues. Incomplete CDR3 DNA: TGCAGTGCTAGAGATCAGACTAGCGGGAGTAGGAATGAG. Protein: CSARDQTSGSRNE. Given in full, the CDR3 is CSARDQTSGSRNEQFF.

In this sample, this clone turned up many times. The sequence runs out 3 residues before the end of the CDR3; the remainder is reconstructed from the germline J gene. The rearrangement links TRBV7-8 to TRBJ2-1; 10 nucleotides line up with TRBD2. V dropped 5 bases and J dropped 8; count of bases not matched to a gene: 9. Germline CDR1 reads SGHVS; CDR2 reads FQNEAQ. This CDR3 comprises 15 residues. CDR3 bases read: TGTGCCAGCAGCCTATACCTAGCGGGAGTCGATGAG. Translating gives CASSLYLAGVDE. The CDR3 in its entirety is CASSLYLAGVDEQFF.

This clone was counted ten times or more. The read is 3 residues too short to cover the CDR3 end, so that end is filled in from the germline J gene. The V gene is TRBV6-4, the J gene TRBJ1-2, with D possibly TRBD1 on 5 matching bases. Germline CDR1 and CDR2: MRHNA and SNTAGT. This CDR3 is 16 amino acids long. Trimming left V 6 bases short and J 4 bases short, with 21 bases between. The part of the CDR3 DNA that was read is TGTGCCAGCAGGGACCGACAGACATATTCATCCTATGGC. Encoded protein: CASRDRQTYSSYG. The full CDR3 protein is CASRDRQTYSSYGYTF.

This clone came up many times. Read data end 3 residues before the CDR3 end; the end is taken from the germline J gene. This chain links TRBV20-1 with TRBJ1-5; 8 bases align to TRBD1. Per the germline V gene, CDR1 is DFQATT and CDR2 is SNEGSKA (reference sequence). V lost 2 bases and J lost 2; bases outside the gene matches: 14. The CDR3 contains 18 residues. The CDR3 reads CSARSPPGQDMGNQPQHF. The sequenced CDR3 bases are TGCAGTGCTAGATCCCCGCCGGGACAGGACATGGGCAATCAGCCC.

This clone came up many times. The CDR3 end lies 3 residues beyond the end of the read and is filled in from the germline J gene. The chain carries TRBV15 and TRBJ2-3, with 9 nucleotides matching TRBD1. The CDR3 has 16 amino acids. V was clipped by 3 bases and J by 2 bases; unmatched bases: 6. Germline values: CDR1 LNHNV, CDR2 YYDKDF (reference sequence). Here the CDR3 reads CATSSPTGGLTDTQYF. The DNA read from the CDR3 is TGTGCCACCAGCAGTCCGACAGGGGGGCTCACAGATACG.

This clone showed up many times. The read finishes 3 residues shy of the CDR3 end, and the germline J gene is used to complete it. The gene calls are TRBV5-1 and TRBJ2-1; 9 bases map to TRBD2. This CDR3 region has 14 residues. Germline trimming cut 6 bases from V and 4 bases from J; bases unmatched to any gene: 5. Per germline, CDR1 SGHRS and CDR2 YFSETQ. This chain's CDR3 is CASTRLADYNEQFF. Partial CDR3 DNA: TGCGCCAGCACGCGACTAGCGGATTACAATGAG.

This clone was found many times. Read coverage stops 3 residues before the CDR3 terminus; the germline J gene supplies the remainder. Other nucleotide sequences from this sample produce the same CDR3. This rearrangement joins TRBV9 to TRBJ2-1; TRBD2 matches 13 bases. CDR3 length equals 15 residues. Germline-derived CDR1 and CDR2 are SGDLS and YYNGEE. V trimming: 0 bases; J trimming: 9 bases; junction bases outside the gene matches: 3. The CDR3 sequence: CASSVGLAGGFEQFF. The sequenced CDR3 bases are TGTGCCAGCAGCGTAGGACTAGCGGGAGGATTTGAG.

This clone was found many times. The read ends 3 residues shy of where the CDR3 ends; the end is completed using the germline J gene. The chain employs TRBV10-3 and TRBJ2-7, with TRBD1 identical over 9 bases. The V gene's germline CDR1 is ENHRY and CDR2 SYGVKD. V was clipped by 7 bases and J by 5 bases; unmatched bases: 6. The CDR3 contains 13 residues. The CDR3 sequence: CAITGTGLNEQYF. Partial CDR3 DNA: TGTGCCATCACTGGGACAGGGCTCAACGAG.

Ten or more counts support this clone. Coverage ceases 3 residues before the CDR3 finishes, and the germline J gene fills in the end. V usage is TRBV7-9 and J usage is TRBJ1-4, with 9 bases aligning to TRBD1. V dropped 8 bases and J dropped 7; count of bases not matched to a gene: 8. The CDR3 is made up of 14 amino acids. CDR1 and CDR2 from the germline V gene are SEHNR and FQNEAQ (reference sequence). The CDR3 bases that were read are TGTGCCAGCGACCCGGGACAGGGATTTGAAAAA. Residues: CASDPGQGFEK. The whole CDR3 sequence reads CASDPGQGFEKLFF.

This clone showed up many times. The sequenced fragment ends 3 residues before the CDR3 boundary, so the rest is inferred from the germline J gene. The rearrangement joins TRBV18 to TRBJ1-5; TRBD1 is a possible D gene (6 bases). V lost 8 bases and J lost 1, with 9 bases in between. The CDR3 runs 13 residues. The V gene's germline CDR1 is KGHSH and CDR2 LQKENI. The CDR3 DNA, read in part, is TGTGCCAGCGCCAGGGGAAGCAATCAGCCC. Translation: CASARGSNQP. The full CDR3 reads CASARGSNQPQHF.

In this sample, this clone turned up many times. The CDR3 DNA, read in part, is TGTGCCTGGATAGGGGACAGGTTCGGCGAG. This encodes CAWIGDRFGE. The whole CDR3 is CAWIGDRFGEQYF. The gene calls are TRBV30 and TRBJ2-7; TRBD1 agrees at 8 bases. The CDR3 end lies 3 residues beyond the end of the read and is filled in from the germline J gene. The CDR3 covers 13 residues. CDR1 and CDR2 (germline): GTSNPN, SVGIG (reference sequence). The trim removed 4 bases at V and 6 bases at J, leaving 8 bases unmatched.

This clone was observed a handful of times. From the germline J gene comes the end of the CDR3, since the read stops 3 residues before it. This sequence joins TRBV11-2 and TRBJ2-1, with D perhaps being TRBD1 or TRBD2 (6 bases each). V dropped 5 bases and J dropped 8 bases, with 19 bases sitting between them. The CDR3 loop spans 15 amino acids. Germline CDR1 reads SGHAT; CDR2 reads FQNNGV. The sequenced CDR3 bases are TGTGCCAGCAGCCTAAATGGGTACAGGGAGGATGAG. It yields the protein CASSLNGYREDE. Given in full, the CDR3 is CASSLNGYREDEQFF.

The table lists this clone with many counts. The CDR3 extends 3 residues past the end of the read, so its final part is completed from the germline J gene. This chain uses TRBV19 with TRBJ2-2; 10 bases fit TRBD2. This CDR3 spans 17 amino acids. Unmatched junction bases numbered 10, after V lost 3 bases and J lost 6 bases. CDR1 and CDR2 (germline): LNHDA, SQIVND (reference sequence). The part of the CDR3 DNA that was read is TGTGCCAGTAGTATTAGACTAGCGGGCGGGCACTCCGGGGAG. Its translation: CASSIRLAGGHSGE. The entire CDR3 reads CASSIRLAGGHSGELFF.

This clone occurred many times. The read ends 3 residues early relative to the CDR3; the germline J gene fills the gap. The chain has TRBV20-1 and TRBJ2-7; the match to TRBD1 covers 7 bases. The CDR3 is 13 residues long. With 6 bases clipped from V and 4 bases from J, the junction kept 9 bases outside the gene matches. CDR1 and CDR2 (germline): DFQATT, SNEGSKA (reference sequence). The DNA read from the CDR3 is TGCAGTGCCACCGGGACAGATATATACGAG. Translation gives CSATGTDIYE. The whole CDR3 protein reads CSATGTDIYEQYF.